The next 15 T cell receptor beta chains were all read from a single sample in a study of blood T cell repertoires in COVID-19. This table comes from immunoSEQ multiplex PCR, and its TCRdb copy is limited to in-frame clones, with some not included. This sample has about 290,000 clones; 80% to 90% occur once, and the top ten carry 3%. The specimen was peripheral blood. Receptor source: a woman aged 25 to 45 with active or convalescent COVID-19.

The chain combines TRBV3-1 (or the pseudogene TRBV3-2) with TRBJ2-3, with D perhaps matching TRBD2 (6 bases). V shed 4 bases and J shed 7 bases, with 27 bases lying between them. Germline V gene data show CDR1 as LGHDT and CDR2 as YNNKEL (reference sequence). The CDR3 loop spans 18 amino acids. CDR3 in amino acids: CASSLSPRAGTGDYTQYF. As DNA, the CDR3 is TGTGCCAGCAGCCTATCCCCCAGAGCCGGGACTGGGGACTATACGCAGTATTTT.

J is TRBJ2-5 and V is TRBV7-2; weak D call: TRBD1 (5 bases). Germline V gene sequence: CDR1 SGHTA, CDR2 FQGNSA. The ends were cut back, 1 base at V and 5 bases at J, with 14 bases in the middle. The CDR3 covers 15 residues. CDR3 loop: CASSLGQPKGETQYF. DNA of the CDR3: TGTGCCAGCAGCTTAGGGCAACCCAAGGGGGAGACCCAGTACTTC.

The chain combines TRBV6-2 or TRBV6-3 with TRBJ2-5; 9 nucleotides line up with TRBD2. The J segment lost 5 bases and the V segment lost 2 bases, leaving 9 bases of the junction unmatched. Germline V gene sequence: CDR1 MNHEY, CDR2 SVGEGT. The CDR3 contains 16 residues. The CDR3 sequence is CASSYEAGGGVETQYF. CDR3 coding DNA: TGTGCCAGCAGTTACGAAGCGGGGGGCGGAGTTGAGACCCAGTACTTC.

V gene TRBV6-1 combines with J gene TRBJ1-3; TRBD1 might be the D (6 bases). CDR1 and CDR2 (germline): MNHNS, SASEGT. Trimming shortened V by 2 bases and J by 0 bases, and 17 bases separated the two germline ends. The CDR3 totals 18 residues. CDR3 protein: CASSESKQGPASGNTIYF. Here the CDR3 DNA reads TGTGCCAGCAGTGAATCTAAACAGGGTCCCGCCTCTGGAAACACCATATATTTT.

This clone was seen more than once but under ten times. The V call is TRBV6-6, the J call TRBJ2-5, with D perhaps TRBD2 (5 bases). The V gene's germline CDR1 is MNHNY and CDR2 SVGAGI (reference sequence). V lost 6 bases to trimming and J lost 1 base, with 12 bases between them. The length of the CDR3 is 14 residues. The CDR3 is CASRPGLSQETQYF. The CDR3 bases are TGTGCCAGCAGACCCGGACTGTCCCAAGAGACCCAGTACTTC.

The chain couples TRBV12-3 or TRBV12-4 to TRBJ1-2; D is uncertain. The CDR3 totals 10 residues. Trimming shortened V by 4 bases and J by 5 bases, and 2 bases separated the two germline ends. The CDR3 loop is CASSSYGYTF. DNA of the CDR3: TGTGCCAGCAGTTCGTATGGCTACACCTTC.

The chain combines TRBV18 with TRBJ1-5; D not certain. CDR1 is KGHSH and CDR2 is LQKENI in the germline V gene. The CDR3 is made up of 15 amino acids. V was shortened by 6 bases and J by 0 bases, with 12 bases between the two germline ends. The CDR3 sequence: CASSQTVNSNQPQHF. The DNA for the CDR3 is TGTGCCAGCTCTCAAACGGTTAATAGCAATCAGCCCCAGCATTTT. The full variable domain, with the rest looked up from reference TRBV18 and TRBJ1-5, is NAGVMQNPRHLVRRRGQEARLRCSPMKGHSHVYWYRQLPEEGLKFMVYLQKENIIDESGMPKERFSAEFPKEGPSILRIQQVVRGDSAAYFCASSQTVNSNQPQHFGDGTRLSIL.

The rearrangement links TRBV30 to TRBJ1-2; the D is unclear. This CDR3 comprises 12 residues. Germline lookup yields CDR1 GTSNPN and CDR2 SVGIG (reference sequence). The germline V and J ends were trimmed by 5 bases and 8 bases, with 15 bases remaining between them. CDR3 nucleotide sequence: TGTGCCTGGTTGCGGGGATTTCAGGGCTACACCTTC. Translating it yields CAWLRGFQGYTF.

The genes are TRBV5-5 and TRBJ2-1, with 14 bases fitting TRBD2. There are 19 residues in the CDR3. The germline V gene encodes CDR1 SGHKS and CDR2 YYEKEE (reference sequence). V shed 4 bases and J 2 bases; nucleotides not matched to a gene: 11. The DNA for the CDR3 is TGTGCCAGCAGCGGCCCGGGACTAGCGGGGGCGGGGGCCTACAATGAGCAGTTCTTC. Protein sequence: CASSGPGLAGAGAYNEQFF.

The gene calls are TRBV19 and TRBJ1-4; D is possibly TRBD1 (6 bases). V dropped 2 bases and J dropped 6 bases, with 13 bases sitting between them. The CDR3 spans 15 residues. The germline V gene encodes CDR1 LNHDA and CDR2 SQIVND (reference sequence). CDR3 region: CASSITRGGDEKLFF. DNA for the CDR3: TGTGCCAGTAGTATAACCAGGGGAGGGGATGAAAAACTGTTTTTT.

CDR3 bases: TGTGCCTGGGGGACAGGGAGCTACGAGCAGTACTTC. Amino acid sequence: CAWGTGSYEQYF. The chain recombines TRBV30 with TRBJ2-7, with 9 bases aligning to TRBD1. Trimming cost V 5 bases and J 3 bases; bases outside gene matches: 2. Germline values: CDR1 GTSNPN, CDR2 SVGIG (reference sequence). The CDR3 runs to 12 residues.

The DNA of the CDR3 is TGCAGCGGGTCCGGGACAGAAGCTTTCTTT. Its translation is CSGSGTEAFF. The chain recombines TRBV29-1 with TRBJ1-1, with D possibly TRBD1 on 6 matching bases. The V gene's germline CDR1 is SQVTM and CDR2 ANQGSEA. The CDR3 covers 10 residues. V lost 7 bases, J lost 8 bases, and 11 bases lay in between.

J is TRBJ1-1 and V is TRBV28, with unresolved D. Trimming removed 3 bases at V and 4 bases at J, with 9 bases between. In germline, CDR1 is MDHEN, CDR2 SYDVKM. This CDR3 has 13 amino acids. This CDR3 reads CASSLSNPTEAFF. For the CDR3, the DNA is TGTGCCAGCAGTTTGTCAAATCCCACTGAAGCTTTCTTT.

J is TRBJ2-6 and V is TRBV9; possibly TRBD1 for D (5 bases). Germline V lookup: CDR1 SGDLS, CDR2 YYNGEE. V dropped 2 bases and J dropped 4 bases, with 16 bases sitting between them. The CDR3 extends over 17 amino acids. CDR3 amino acids: CASSVSLPGAGANVLTF. In DNA, the CDR3 is TGTGCCAGCAGCGTTTCCCTACCTGGGGCGGGGGCCAACGTCCTGACTTTC.

The chain carries TRBV14 and TRBJ2-2; the match to TRBD2 covers 9 bases. Trimming removed 5 bases from V and 7 bases from J; junction bases left unmatched: 8. Per germline, CDR1 SGHDN and CDR2 FVKESK. The CDR3 is made up of 15 amino acids. The CDR3 is CASSVLAGTGGELFF. The CDR3 DNA follows: TGTGCCAGCAGCGTCCTAGCGGGGACGGGCGGGGAGCTGTTTTTT.